This is a list of T cell receptor beta chains from one sample in a study of CD4 T cell repertoires in COVID-19. Assay used: immunoSEQ multiplex PCR; TCRdb lists only in-frame clones, some missing. The table shows some 80,000 clones, with 83% occurring only once. The starting material was CD4+ T cells from peripheral blood, obtained after recovery from COVID-19. The receptors come from a human donor who had COVID-19. Both conserved end residues are part of each CDR3. The order of the fields is D gene, V gene, clone size, J gene, CDR3 DNA, CDR3 protein. A D gene is named only where the DNA matches it firmly. Clone size is given for some rows only: seen once, a few or many times, or a class if the clone is expanded.

D gene: NA
V gene: TRBV28
clone size: few
J gene: TRBJ1-2
CDR3 DNA: TGTGCCAGCACCCAAAGGGAGGCTGGCTACACCTTC
CDR3 protein: CASTQREAGYTF

D gene: NA
V gene: TRBV4-1
clone size: NA
J gene: TRBJ1-1
CDR3 DNA: TGCGCCAGCAGCCAAGGGGTCACGAACACTGAAGCTTTCTTT
CDR3 protein: CASSQGVTNTEAFF

D gene: NA
V gene: TRBV2
clone size: NA
J gene: TRBJ2-3
CDR3 DNA: TGTGCCAGCACCCGATCAGACCAACCACAGTTAGATACGCAGTATTTT
CDR3 protein: CASTRSDQPQLDTQYF

D gene: NA
V gene: TRBV18
clone size: NA
J gene: TRBJ2-7
CDR3 DNA: TGTGCCAGCTCGGCAATACAGGGTGGAGGAAAGCACGAGCAGTACTTC
CDR3 protein: CASSAIQGGGKHEQYF

D gene: NA
V gene: TRBV7-9
clone size: once
J gene: TRBJ2-1
CDR3 DNA: TGTGCCAGCAGCTTAGCCCGGAGTGCGATCTTCGATGAGCAGTTCTTC
CDR3 protein: CASSLARSAIFDEQFF

D gene: TRBD2
V gene: TRBV11-2
clone size: NA
J gene: TRBJ2-5
CDR3 DNA: TGTGCCAGCAGCTTAGGTCTAGCGGGACTAGAGACCCAGTACTTC
CDR3 protein: CASSLGLAGLETQYF

D gene: NA
V gene: TRBV10-3
clone size: NA
J gene: TRBJ1-4
CDR3 DNA: TGTGCCATCAGTGAGTCGGCGGGGGATAATGAAAAACTGTTTTTT
CDR3 protein: CAISESAGDNEKLFF

D gene: NA
V gene: TRBV6-2/TRBV6-3
clone size: NA
J gene: TRBJ1-5
CDR3 DNA: TGTGCCAGCAGTTACGAAATAGGGACCCAGCATTTT
CDR3 protein: CASSYEIGTQHF

D gene: TRBD1
V gene: TRBV18
clone size: NA
J gene: TRBJ1-1
CDR3 DNA: TGTGCCAGCTCACCCCCAGGGGGAACTGAAGCTTTCTTT
CDR3 protein: CASSPPGGTEAFF

D gene: NA
V gene: TRBV7-8
clone size: NA
J gene: TRBJ1-2
CDR3 DNA: TGTGCCAGCAGCTTCTCTGGAGGGACTGCTAACTATGGCTACACCTTC
CDR3 protein: CASSFSGGTANYGYTF

D gene: TRBD2
V gene: TRBV24-1
clone size: NA
J gene: TRBJ2-2
CDR3 DNA: TGTGCCACCAGTGATTTCGCTAGCGGCAACACCGGGGAGCTGTTTTTT
CDR3 protein: CATSDFASGNTGELFF